This T cell receptor (beta chain) was sequenced in a study of cytomegalovirus exposure and HLA in healthy donors. Overall study context: Out of about 180 million T cells, an earlier analysis found 117 million unique TCR beta sequences in total. A preliminary data release comprised roughly 80 million unique TCRs obtained from HLA-typed donors. Findings and limits, study-wide: Donors were assumed by presence/absence analyses to have roughly uniform sequencing depth.

The primer mix had 60 Vbeta and 13 Jbeta primers. Profiling relied on immunoSEQ multiplex PCR, and the TCRdb table lists in-frame clones only, not all of them. Among about 120,000 clones listed, 50% to 65% were seen once. Notes on this clone: The target antigen is unknown.

This TCR derives from a man between 35 and 55 years old in good health and CMV-seropositive. The sequenced sample was PBMCs.

In DNA form, the CDR3 reads TGTGCCAGCAGGGCAGTTACCTACGAGCAGTACTTC. It encodes CASRAVTYEQYF. This chain uses TRBV28 with TRBJ2-7, with D uncertain. There are 12 residues in the CDR3. CDR1 and CDR2 (germline): MDHEN, SYDVKM. Trimming removed 6 bases from V and 2 bases from J, with 8 bases in between.